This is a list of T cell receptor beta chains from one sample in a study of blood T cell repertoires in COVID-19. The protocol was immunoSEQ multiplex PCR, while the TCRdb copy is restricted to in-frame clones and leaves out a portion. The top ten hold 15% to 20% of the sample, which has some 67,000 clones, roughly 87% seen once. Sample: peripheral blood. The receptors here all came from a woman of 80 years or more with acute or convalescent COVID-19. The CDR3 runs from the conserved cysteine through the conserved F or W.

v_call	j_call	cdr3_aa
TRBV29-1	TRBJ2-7	CSVGGDSYEQYF
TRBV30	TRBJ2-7	CAWSVLAGAGEQYF
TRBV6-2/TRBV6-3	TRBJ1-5	CASSRTTGVGQPQHF
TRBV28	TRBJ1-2	CASGTGALFVNGYTF
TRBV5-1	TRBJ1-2	CASSLGQIGHGYTF
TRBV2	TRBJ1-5	CASTWTGNQPQHF
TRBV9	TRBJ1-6	CASSPSRAANSPLHF
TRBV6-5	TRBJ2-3	CASSPWEGIGDTQYF
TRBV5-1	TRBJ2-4	CASSDSGFIQYF
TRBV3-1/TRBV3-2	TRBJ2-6	CASSQDRHLGDSGANVLTF
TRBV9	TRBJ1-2	CASNPRPQGYGYTF
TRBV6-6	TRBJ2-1	CASSYPQGLYNEQFF
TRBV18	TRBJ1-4	CASSLGHATNEKLFF
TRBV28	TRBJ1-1	CASKTGGSSTEAFF
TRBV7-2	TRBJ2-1	CASSQIPVAIYNEQFF
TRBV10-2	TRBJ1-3	CASSESGLGQPGNTIYF
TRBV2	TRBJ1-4	CASSVQRQGAGEKLFF
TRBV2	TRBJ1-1	CASSEGRVIIEAFF
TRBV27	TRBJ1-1	CASSFPPGRTGANTEAFF
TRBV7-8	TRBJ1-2	CASSPRAGIQGGYTF
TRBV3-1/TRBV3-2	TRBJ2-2	CASSDGTSGGAGELFF
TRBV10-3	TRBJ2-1	CAISESRLAGGHYNEQFF
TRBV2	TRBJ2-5	CASTSGIRETQYF
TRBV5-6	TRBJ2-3	CASSLRAGDTQYF
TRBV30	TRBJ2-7	CAWSRDYLPEQYF
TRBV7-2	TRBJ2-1	CASSSSRGSYNEQFF
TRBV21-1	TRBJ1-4	CASSKVCVGRGKLFF